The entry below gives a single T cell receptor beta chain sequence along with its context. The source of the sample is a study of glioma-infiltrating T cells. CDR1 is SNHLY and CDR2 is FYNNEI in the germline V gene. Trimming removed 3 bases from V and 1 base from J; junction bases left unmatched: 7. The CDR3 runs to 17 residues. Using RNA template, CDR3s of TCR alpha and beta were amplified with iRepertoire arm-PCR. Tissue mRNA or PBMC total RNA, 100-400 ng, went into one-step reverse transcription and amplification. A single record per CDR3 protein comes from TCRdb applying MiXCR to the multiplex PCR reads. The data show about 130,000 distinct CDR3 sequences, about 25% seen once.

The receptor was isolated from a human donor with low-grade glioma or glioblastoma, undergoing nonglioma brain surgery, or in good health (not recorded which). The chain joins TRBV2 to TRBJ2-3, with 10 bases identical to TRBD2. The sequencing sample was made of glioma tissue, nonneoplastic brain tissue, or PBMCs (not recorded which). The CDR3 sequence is CASSDGTSGDRTDTQYF. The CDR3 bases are TGTGCCAGCAGTGATGGAACTAGCGGGGATCGCACAGATACGCAGTATTTT.